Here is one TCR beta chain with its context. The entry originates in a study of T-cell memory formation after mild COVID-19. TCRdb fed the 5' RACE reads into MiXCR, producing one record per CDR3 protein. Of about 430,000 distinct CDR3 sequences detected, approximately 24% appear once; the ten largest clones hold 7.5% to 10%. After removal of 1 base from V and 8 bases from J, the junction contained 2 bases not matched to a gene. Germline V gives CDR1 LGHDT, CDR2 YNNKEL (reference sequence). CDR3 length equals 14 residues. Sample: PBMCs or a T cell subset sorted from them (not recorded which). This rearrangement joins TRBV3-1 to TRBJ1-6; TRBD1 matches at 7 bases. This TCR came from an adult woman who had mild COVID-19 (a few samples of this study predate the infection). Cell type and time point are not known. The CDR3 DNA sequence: TGTGCCAGCAGCCAAGCCAGGGGGGATTCACCCCTCCACTTT. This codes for CASSQARGDSPLHF.